Below, 3 T cell receptor beta chains from the same sample are listed, as sequenced in a study of blood T cell repertoires in COVID-19. Profiled with immunoSEQ multiplex PCR; TCRdb holds only in-frame clones, not every one. The sample carries about 150,000 clones, about 82% recorded once. The sequencing sample was made of PBMCs or T cells enriched from blood (not recorded which). The receptor source for this set is a middle-aged woman who had recovered from COVID-19.

The CDR3 region is CASSPVEGTIYGYTF. CDR3 sequence (DNA): TGCGCCAGCAGCCCCGTGGAGGGGACGATTTATGGCTACACCTTC. The V call is TRBV5-1, the J call TRBJ1-2; possible D gene TRBD1, 5 bases. V was trimmed by 4 bases and J by 5 bases, leaving 18 bases between them. The germline CDR1 and CDR2 sequences are SGHRS and YFSETQ. This CDR3 spans 15 amino acids.

The chain carries TRBV19 and TRBJ2-7; tentatively, D is TRBD2 (6 bases). Trimming took 0 bases from V and 0 from J, leaving 9 bases between them. CDR3 length equals 15 residues. CDR1 LNHDA and CDR2 SQIVND come from the germline V gene (reference sequence). CDR3 region: CASSIDGSRSYEQYF. DNA for the CDR3: TGTGCCAGTAGTATAGACGGGAGCCGCTCCTACGAGCAGTACTTC. Drawing the rest from reference TRBV19 and TRBJ2-7, the complete variable domain is DGGITQSPKYLFRKEGQNVTLSCEQNLNHDAMYWYRQDPGQGLRLIYYSQIVNDFQKGDIAEGYSVSREKKESFPLTVTSAQKNPTAFYLCASSIDGSRSYEQYFGPGTRLTVT.

The chain joins TRBV19 to TRBJ2-3; 10 bases agree with TRBD1. In germline, CDR1 is LNHDA, CDR2 SQIVND (reference sequence). CDR3 size: 18 residues. V shed 6 bases and J 4 bases; nucleotides not matched to a gene: 16. This CDR3 is CASRPGTGDFLSADTQYF. CDR3 nucleotide sequence: TGTGCCAGTAGGCCCGGGACAGGGGACTTCCTGAGTGCAGATACGCAGTATTTT.